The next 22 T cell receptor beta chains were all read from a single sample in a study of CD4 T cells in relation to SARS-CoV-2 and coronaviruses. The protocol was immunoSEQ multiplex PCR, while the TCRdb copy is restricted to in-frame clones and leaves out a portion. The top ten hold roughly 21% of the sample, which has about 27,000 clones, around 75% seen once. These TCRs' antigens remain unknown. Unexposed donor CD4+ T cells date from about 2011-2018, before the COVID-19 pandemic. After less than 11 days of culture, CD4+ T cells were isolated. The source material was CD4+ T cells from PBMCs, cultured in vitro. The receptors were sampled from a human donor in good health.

The CDR3: CASSYTGLLQETQYF. In DNA, the CDR3 is TGTGCCAGCAGTTACACGGGACTCCTCCAAGAGACCCAGTACTTC. The chain recombines TRBV6-5 with TRBJ2-5; tentative D call: TRBD2 (6 bases). Trimming took off 2 bases at V and 1 base at J, with 11 bases between the two ends. The CDR3 has 15 amino acids. Looked up from germline, CDR1 is MNHEY and CDR2 is SVGAGI.

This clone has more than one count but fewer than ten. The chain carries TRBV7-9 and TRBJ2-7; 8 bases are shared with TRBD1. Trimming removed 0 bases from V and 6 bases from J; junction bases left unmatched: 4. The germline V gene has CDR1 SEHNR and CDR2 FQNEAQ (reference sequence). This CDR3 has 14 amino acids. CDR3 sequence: CASSLAGQVFEQYF. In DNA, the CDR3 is TGTGCCAGCAGCTTAGCGGGACAGGTCTTCGAGCAGTACTTC.

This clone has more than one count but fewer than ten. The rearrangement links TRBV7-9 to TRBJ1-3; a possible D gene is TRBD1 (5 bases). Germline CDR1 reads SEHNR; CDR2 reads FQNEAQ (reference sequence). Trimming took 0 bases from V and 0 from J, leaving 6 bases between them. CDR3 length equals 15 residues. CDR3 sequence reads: CASSLAGTSGNTIYF. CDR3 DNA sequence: TGTGCCAGCAGCTTAGCCGGGACCTCTGGAAACACCATATATTTT.

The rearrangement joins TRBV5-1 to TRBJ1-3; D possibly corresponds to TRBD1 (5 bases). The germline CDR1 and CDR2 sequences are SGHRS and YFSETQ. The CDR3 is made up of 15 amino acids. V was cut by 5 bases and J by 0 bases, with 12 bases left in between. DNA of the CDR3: TGCGCCAGCAGGGACACCCGAAGCTCTGGAAACACCATATATTTT. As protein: CASRDTRSSGNTIYF.

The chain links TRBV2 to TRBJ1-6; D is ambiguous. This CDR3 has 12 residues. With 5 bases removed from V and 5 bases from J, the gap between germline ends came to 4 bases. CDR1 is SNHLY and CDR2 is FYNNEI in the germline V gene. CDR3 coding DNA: TGTGCCAGCAGTCCTAATAATTCACCCCTCCACTTT. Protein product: CASSPNNSPLHF.

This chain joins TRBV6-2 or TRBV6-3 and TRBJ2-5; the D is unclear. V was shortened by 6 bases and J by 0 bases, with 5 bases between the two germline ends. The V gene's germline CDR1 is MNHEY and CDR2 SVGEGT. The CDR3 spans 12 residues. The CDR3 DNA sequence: TGTGCCAGCAGCCGGTACCAAGAGACCCAGTACTTC. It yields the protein CASSRYQETQYF.

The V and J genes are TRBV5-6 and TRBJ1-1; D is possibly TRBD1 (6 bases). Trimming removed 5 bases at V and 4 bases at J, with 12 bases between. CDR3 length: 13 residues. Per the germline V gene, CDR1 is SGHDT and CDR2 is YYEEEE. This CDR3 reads CASRYTGSTEAFF. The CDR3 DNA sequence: TGTGCCAGCAGGTATACAGGGAGCACTGAAGCTTTCTTT.

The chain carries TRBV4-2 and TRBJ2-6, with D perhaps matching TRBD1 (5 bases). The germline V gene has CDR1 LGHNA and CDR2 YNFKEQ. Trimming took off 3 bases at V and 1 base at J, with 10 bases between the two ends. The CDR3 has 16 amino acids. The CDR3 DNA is TGTGCCAGCAGCCAGCCGACAGCGTCTGGGGCCAACGTCCTGACTTTC. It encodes CASSQPTASGANVLTF.

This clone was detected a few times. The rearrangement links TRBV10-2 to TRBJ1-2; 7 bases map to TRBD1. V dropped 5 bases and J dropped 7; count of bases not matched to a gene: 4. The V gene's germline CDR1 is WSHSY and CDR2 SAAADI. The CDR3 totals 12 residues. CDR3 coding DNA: TGCGCCAGCAGTCGACAGGGTCTTGGCTACACCTTC. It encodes CASSRQGLGYTF.

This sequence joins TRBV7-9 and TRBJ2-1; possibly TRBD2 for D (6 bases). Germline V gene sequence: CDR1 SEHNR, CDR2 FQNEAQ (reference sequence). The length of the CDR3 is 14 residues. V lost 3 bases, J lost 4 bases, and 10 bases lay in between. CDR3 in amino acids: CASSFSGRYNEQFF. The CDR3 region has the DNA TGTGCCAGCAGCTTCAGCGGGCGGTACAATGAGCAGTTCTTC.

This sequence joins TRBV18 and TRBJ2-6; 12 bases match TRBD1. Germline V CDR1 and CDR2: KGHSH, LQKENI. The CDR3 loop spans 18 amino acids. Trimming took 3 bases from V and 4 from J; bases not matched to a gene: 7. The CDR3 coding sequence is TGTGCCAGCTCACCCGGGACAGGGGGCCTCGGAGGGGCCAACGTCCTGACTTTC. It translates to CASSPGTGGLGGANVLTF.

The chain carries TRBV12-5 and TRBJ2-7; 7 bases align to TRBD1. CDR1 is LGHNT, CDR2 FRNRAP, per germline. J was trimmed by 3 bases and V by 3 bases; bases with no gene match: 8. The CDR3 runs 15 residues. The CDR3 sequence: CASGFNRGQIYEQYF. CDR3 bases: TGTGCTAGTGGTTTCAACAGGGGCCAAATCTACGAGCAGTACTTC.

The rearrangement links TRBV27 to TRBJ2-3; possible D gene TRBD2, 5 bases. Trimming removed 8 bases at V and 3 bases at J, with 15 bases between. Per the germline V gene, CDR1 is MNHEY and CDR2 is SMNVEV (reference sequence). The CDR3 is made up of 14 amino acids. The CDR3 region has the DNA TGTGCCAGCGCCCAGGCGGGTGTAACAGATACGCAGTATTTT. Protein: CASAQAGVTDTQYF.

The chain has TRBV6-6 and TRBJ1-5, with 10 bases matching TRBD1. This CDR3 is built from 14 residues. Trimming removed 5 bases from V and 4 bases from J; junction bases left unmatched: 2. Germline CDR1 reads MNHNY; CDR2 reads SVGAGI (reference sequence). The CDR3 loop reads CASSGGQGNQPQHF. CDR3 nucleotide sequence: TGTGCCAGCAGTGGGGGACAGGGGAATCAGCCCCAGCATTTT.

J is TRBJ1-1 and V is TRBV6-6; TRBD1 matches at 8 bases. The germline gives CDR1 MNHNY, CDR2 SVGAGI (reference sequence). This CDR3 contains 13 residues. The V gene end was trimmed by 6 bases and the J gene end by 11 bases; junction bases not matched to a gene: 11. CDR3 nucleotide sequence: TGTGCCAGCAGGGGGACAGGCGTGACCTCGGCTTTCTTT. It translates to CASRGTGVTSAFF.

The CDR3 DNA sequence: TGCGCCAGCAGCTTGTTGGGCGGGAGTTCCTACAATGAGCAGTTCTTC. Amino acids: CASSLLGGSSYNEQFF. This chain connects TRBV5-1 to TRBJ2-1; TRBD2 aligns across 7 bases. Germline V gene lookup returns CDR1 SGHRS and CDR2 YFSETQ. Losses at the gene ends were 1 base for V and 1 base for J; bases not matched to a gene: 5. The CDR3 consists of 16 residues.

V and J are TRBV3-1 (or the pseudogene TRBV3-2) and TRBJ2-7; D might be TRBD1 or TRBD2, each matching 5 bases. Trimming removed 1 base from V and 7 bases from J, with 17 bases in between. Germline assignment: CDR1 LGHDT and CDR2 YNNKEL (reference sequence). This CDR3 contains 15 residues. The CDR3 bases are TGTGCCAGCAGCCAAGTTACGGGGCCTGGGGGAGAGCAGTACTTC. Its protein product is CASSQVTGPGGEQYF.

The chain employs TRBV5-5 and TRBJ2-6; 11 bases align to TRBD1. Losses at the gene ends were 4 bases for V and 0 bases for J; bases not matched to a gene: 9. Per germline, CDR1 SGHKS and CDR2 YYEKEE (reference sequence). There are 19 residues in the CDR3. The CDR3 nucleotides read TGTGCCAGCAGCCCACCTTGGACAGGGGGCCGCTCTGGGGCCAACGTCCTGACTTTC. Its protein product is CASSPPWTGGRSGANVLTF.

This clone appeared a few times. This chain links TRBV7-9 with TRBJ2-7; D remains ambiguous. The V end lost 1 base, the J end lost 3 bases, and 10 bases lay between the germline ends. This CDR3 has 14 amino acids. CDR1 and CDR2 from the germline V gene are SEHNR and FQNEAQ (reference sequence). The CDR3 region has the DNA TGTGCCAGCAGCTTAGACAGCCTCTTCTACGAGCAGTACTTC. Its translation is CASSLDSLFYEQYF.

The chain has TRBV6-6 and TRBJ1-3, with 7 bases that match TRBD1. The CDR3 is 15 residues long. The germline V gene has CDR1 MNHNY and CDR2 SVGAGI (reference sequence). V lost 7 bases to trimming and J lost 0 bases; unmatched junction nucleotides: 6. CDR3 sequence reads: CASTKQGISGNTIYF. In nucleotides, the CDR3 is TGTGCCAGCACTAAACAGGGGATCTCTGGAAACACCATATATTTT.

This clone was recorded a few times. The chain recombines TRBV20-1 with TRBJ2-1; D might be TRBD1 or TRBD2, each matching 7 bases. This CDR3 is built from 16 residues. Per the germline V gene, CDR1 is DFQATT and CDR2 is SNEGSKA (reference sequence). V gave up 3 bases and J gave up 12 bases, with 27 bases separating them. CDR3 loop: CSASYRGRGSAGGQFF. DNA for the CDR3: TGCAGTGCTAGTTATAGGGGGCGGGGGTCGGCCGGAGGGCAGTTCTTC.

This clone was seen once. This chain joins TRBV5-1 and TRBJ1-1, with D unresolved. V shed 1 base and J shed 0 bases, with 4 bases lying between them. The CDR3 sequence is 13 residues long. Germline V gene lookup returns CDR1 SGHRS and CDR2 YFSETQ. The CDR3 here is CASSLTLNTEAFF. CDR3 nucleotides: TGCGCCAGCAGCTTGACACTGAACACTGAAGCTTTCTTT.